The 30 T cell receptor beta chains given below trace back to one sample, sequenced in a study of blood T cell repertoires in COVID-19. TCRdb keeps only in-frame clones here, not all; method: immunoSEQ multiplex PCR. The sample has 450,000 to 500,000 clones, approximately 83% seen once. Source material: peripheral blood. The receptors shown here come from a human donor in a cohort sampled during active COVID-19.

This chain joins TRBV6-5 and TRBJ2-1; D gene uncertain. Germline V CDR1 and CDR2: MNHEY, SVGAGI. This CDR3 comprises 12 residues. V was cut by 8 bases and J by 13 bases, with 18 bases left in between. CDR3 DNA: TGTGCCAGCTCTGTACTTAATGGTCCACAGTTCTTC. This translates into CASSVLNGPQFF.

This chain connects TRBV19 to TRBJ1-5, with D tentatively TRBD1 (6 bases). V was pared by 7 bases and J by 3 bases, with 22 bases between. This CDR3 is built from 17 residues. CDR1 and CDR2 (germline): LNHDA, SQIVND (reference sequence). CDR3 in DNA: TGTGCCAGTACTGGGACACTACCGAGACGAATCAATCAGCCCCAGCATTTT. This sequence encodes CASTGTLPRRINQPQHF. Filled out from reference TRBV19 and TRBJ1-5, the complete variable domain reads DGGITQSPKYLFRKEGQNVTLSCEQNLNHDAMYWYRQDPGQGLRLIYYSQIVNDFQKGDIAEGYSVSREKKESFPLTVTSAQKNPTAFYLCASTGTLPRRINQPQHFGDGTRLSIL.

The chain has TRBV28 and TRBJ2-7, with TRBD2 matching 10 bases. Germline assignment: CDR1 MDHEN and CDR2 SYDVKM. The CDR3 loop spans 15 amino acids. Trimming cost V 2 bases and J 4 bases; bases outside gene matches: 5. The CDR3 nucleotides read TGTGCCAGCAGTTTAAGCGGGAGGGCGTCGTACGAGCAGTACTTC. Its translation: CASSLSGRASYEQYF.

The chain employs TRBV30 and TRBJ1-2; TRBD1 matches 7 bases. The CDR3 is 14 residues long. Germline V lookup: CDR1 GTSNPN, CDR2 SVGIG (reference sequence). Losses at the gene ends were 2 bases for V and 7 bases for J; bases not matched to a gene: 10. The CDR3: CAWSRDSTPVGYTF. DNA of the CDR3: TGTGCCTGGAGTAGGGACAGCACGCCGGTTGGCTACACCTTC.

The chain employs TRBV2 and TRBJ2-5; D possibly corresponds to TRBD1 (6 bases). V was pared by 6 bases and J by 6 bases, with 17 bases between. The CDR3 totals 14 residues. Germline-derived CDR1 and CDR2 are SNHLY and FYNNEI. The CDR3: CASSPIQGIKTQYF. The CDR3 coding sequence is TGTGCCAGCAGCCCGATACAGGGTATTAAGACCCAGTACTTC.

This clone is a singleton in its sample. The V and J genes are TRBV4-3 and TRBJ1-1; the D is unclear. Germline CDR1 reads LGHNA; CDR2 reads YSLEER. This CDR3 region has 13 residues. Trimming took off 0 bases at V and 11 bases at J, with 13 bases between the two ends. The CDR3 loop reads CASSQDWRGGAFF. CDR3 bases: TGCGCCAGCAGCCAAGATTGGCGCGGTGGGGCTTTCTTT.

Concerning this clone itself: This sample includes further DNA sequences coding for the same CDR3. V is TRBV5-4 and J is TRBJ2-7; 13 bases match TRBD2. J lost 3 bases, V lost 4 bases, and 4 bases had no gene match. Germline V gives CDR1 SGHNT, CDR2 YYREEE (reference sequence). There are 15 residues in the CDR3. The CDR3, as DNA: TGTGCCAGCAGCCTAGGACTAGCGGGAGACTACGAGCAGTACTTC. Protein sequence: CASSLGLAGDYEQYF.

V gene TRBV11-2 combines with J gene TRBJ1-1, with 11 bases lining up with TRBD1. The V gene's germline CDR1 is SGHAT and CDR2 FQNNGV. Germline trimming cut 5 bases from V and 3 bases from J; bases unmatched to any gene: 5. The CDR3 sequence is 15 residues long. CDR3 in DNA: TGTGCCAGCAGCAAGGACAGGGGGCCCTACACTGAAGCTTTCTTT. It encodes CASSKDRGPYTEAFF.

The CDR3 is CASSRGLREQETQYF. The DNA of the CDR3 is TGTGCCAGCAGCCGAGGACTGAGGGAGCAAGAGACCCAGTACTTC. V is TRBV3-1 (or the pseudogene TRBV3-2) and J is TRBJ2-5, with a possible D match to TRBD2 (5 bases). The germline V and J ends were trimmed by 4 bases and 2 bases, with 14 bases remaining between them. CDR1 and CDR2 from the germline V gene are LGHDT and YNNKEL (reference sequence). The CDR3 spans 15 residues.

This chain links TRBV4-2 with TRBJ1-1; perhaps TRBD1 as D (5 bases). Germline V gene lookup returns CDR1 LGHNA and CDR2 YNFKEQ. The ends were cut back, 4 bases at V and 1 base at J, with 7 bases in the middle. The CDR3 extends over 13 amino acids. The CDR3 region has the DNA TGTGCCAGCAGCCTCAGGGAGAACACTGAAGCTTTCTTT. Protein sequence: CASSLRENTEAFF.

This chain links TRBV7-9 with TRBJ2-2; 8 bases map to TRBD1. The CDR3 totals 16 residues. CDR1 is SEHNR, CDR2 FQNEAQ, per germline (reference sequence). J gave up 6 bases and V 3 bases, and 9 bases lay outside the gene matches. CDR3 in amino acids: CASSFPRQGAPGELFF. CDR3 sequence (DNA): TGTGCCAGCAGCTTCCCCCGGCAGGGGGCGCCCGGGGAGCTGTTTTTT.

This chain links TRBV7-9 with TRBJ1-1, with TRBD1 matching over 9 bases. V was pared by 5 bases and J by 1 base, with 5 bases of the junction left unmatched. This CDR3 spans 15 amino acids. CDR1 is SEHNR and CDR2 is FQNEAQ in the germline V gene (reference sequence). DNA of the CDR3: TGTGCCAGCAGCAACCGACAGGGGGAGAACACTGAAGCTTTCTTT. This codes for CASSNRQGENTEAFF.

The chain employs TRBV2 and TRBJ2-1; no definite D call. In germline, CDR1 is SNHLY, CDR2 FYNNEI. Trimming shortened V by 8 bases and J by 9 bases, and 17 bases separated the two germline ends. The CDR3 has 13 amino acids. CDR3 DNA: TGTGCCAGCGGCCGAGATCTAGGTTTTGAGCAGTTCTTC. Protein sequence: CASGRDLGFEQFF.

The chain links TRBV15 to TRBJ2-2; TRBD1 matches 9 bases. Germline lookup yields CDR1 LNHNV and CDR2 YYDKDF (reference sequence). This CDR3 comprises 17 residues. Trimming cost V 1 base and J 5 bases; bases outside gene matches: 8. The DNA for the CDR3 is TGTGCCACCAGCAGAGGGCCCGGGACAGGGTTAACCGGGGAGCTGTTTTTT. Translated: CATSRGPGTGLTGELFF.

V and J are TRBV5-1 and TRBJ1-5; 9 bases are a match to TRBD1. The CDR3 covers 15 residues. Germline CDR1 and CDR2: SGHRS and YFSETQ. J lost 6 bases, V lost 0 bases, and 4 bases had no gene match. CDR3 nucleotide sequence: TGCGCCAGCAGCTTGGGACAGGGGGTAGGTCAGCCCCAGCATTTT. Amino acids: CASSLGQGVGQPQHF.

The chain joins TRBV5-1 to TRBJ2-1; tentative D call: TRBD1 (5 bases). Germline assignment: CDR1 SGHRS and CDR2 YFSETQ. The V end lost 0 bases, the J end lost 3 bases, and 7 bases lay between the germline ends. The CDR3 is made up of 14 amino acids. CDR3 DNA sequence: TGCGCCAGCAGCTTGGGGGGCCTCTACAATGAGCAGTTCTTC. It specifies CASSLGGLYNEQFF.

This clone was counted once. CDR3 DNA: TGCGCCAGCAGTTGGACTAGCGGGAGTCGGGATGAGCAGTTCTTC. Translation: CASSWTSGSRDEQFF. V usage is TRBV10-1 and J usage is TRBJ2-1, with 13 positions matching TRBD2. CDR1 and CDR2 from the germline V gene are WNHNN and SYGVQD (reference sequence). The CDR3 has 15 residues. The ends lost 5 bases at V and 8 bases at J; junction bases unmatched: 6.

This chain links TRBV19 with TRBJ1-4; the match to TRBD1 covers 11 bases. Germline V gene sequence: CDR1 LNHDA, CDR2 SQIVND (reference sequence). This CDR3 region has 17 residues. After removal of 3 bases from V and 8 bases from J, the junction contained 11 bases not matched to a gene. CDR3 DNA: TGTGCCAGTAGTATCCGGACAGGGGGCCAACTGAGGGAAAAACTGTTTTTT. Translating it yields CASSIRTGGQLREKLFF.

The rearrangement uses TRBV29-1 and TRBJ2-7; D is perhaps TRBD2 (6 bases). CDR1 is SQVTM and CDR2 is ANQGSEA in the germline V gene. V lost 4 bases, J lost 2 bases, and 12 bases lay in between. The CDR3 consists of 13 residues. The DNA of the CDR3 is TGCAGCGTTGCTCGAGGCGGGGCCTACGAGCAGTACTTC. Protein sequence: CSVARGGAYEQYF.

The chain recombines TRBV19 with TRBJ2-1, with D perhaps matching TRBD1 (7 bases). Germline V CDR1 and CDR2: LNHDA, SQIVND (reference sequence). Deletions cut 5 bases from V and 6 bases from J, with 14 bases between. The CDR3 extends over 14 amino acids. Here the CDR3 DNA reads TGTGCCAGTAGTGTCCAGGGGGGCGGCAATGAGCAGTTCTTC. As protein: CASSVQGGGNEQFF.

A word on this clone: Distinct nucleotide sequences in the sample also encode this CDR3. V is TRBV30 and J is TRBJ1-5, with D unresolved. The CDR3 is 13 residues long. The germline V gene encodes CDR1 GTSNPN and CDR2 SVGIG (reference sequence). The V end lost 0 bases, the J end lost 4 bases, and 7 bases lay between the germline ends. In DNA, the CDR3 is TGTGCCTGGAGTGTTGCCGGGAATCAGCCCCAGCATTTT. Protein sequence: CAWSVAGNQPQHF.

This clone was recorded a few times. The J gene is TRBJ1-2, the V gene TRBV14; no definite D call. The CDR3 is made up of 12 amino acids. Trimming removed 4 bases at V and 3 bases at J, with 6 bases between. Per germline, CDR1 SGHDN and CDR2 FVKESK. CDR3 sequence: CASSLGDYGYTF. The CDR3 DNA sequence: TGTGCCAGCAGCCTGGGAGACTATGGCTACACCTTC. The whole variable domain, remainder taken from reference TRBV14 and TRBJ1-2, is EAGVTQFPSHSVIEKGQTVTLRCDPISGHDNLYWYRRVMGKEIKFLLHFVKESKQDESGMPNNRFLAERTGGTYSTLKVQPAELEDSGVYFCASSLGDYGYTFGSGTRLTVV.

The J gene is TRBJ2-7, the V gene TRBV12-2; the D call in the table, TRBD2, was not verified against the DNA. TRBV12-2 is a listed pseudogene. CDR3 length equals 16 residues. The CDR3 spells CASRLARSSETYEQYF. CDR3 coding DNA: TGTGCAAGTCGCTTAGCCCGATCTAGCGAGACCTACGAGCAGTACTTC.

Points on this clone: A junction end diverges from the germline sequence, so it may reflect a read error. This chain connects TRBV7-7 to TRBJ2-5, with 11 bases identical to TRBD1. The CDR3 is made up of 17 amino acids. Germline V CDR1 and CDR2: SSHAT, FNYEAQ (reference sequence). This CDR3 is CASSVGGQGVFQETQYF. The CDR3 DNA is TGTGCTAGCAGCGTGGGGGGACAGGGGGTCTTCCAAGAGACCCAGTACTTC.

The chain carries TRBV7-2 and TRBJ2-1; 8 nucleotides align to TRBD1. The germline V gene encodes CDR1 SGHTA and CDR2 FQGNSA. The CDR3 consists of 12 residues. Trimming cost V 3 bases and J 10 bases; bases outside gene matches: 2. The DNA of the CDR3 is TGTGCCAGCAGCTTCAGGGGGCGGGAGCAGTTCTTC. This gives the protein CASSFRGREQFF.

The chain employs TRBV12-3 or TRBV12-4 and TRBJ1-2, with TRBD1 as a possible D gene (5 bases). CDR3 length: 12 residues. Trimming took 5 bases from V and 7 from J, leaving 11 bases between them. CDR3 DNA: TGTGCCAGCAGTAGCGGGGGAGGTGGCTACACCTTC. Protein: CASSSGGGGYTF.

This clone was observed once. CDR3 sequence reads: CASSLDSGVTGEYGYEQYF. CDR3 coding DNA: TGTGCCAGCAGCTTAGATTCGGGAGTTACAGGGGAGTATGGCTACGAGCAGTACTTC. The chain employs TRBV11-2 and TRBJ2-7; the D gene is possibly TRBD1 (7 bases). Per the germline V gene, CDR1 is SGHAT and CDR2 is FQNNGV. Trimming pared 0 bases from V and 3 bases from J, leaving 24 bases between. CDR3 length: 19 amino acids.

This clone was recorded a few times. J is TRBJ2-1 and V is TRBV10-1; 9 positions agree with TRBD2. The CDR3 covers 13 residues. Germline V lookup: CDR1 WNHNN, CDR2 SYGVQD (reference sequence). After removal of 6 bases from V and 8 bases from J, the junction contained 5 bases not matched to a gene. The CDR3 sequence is CASSLSGSDEQFF. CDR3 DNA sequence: TGCGCCAGCAGCCTTAGCGGGAGTGATGAGCAGTTCTTC.

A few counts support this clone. The CDR3 sequence is CASLRLDYGTDTQYF. Written as DNA, the CDR3 is TGTGCCAGCCTGCGACTAGATTACGGCACAGATACGCAGTATTTT. The rearrangement uses TRBV2 and TRBJ2-3; possibly TRBD2 for D (6 bases). Trimming removed 8 bases from V and 1 base from J, with 16 bases in between. This CDR3 has 15 amino acids. CDR1 SNHLY and CDR2 FYNNEI come from the germline V gene. The whole variable domain, remainder taken from reference TRBV2 and TRBJ2-3, is EPEVTQTPSHQVTQMGQEVILRCVPISNHLYFYWYRQILGQKVEFLVSFYNNEISEKSEIFDDQFSVERPDGSNFTLKIRSTKLEDSAMYFCASLRLDYGTDTQYFGPGTRLTVL.

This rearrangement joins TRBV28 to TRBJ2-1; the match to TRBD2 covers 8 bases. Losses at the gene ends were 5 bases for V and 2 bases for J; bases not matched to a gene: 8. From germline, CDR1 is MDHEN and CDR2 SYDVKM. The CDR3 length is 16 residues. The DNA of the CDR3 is TGTGCCAGCAGTATCCCCACGGGAGGGACCTACAATGAGCAGTTCTTC. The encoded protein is CASSIPTGGTYNEQFF.